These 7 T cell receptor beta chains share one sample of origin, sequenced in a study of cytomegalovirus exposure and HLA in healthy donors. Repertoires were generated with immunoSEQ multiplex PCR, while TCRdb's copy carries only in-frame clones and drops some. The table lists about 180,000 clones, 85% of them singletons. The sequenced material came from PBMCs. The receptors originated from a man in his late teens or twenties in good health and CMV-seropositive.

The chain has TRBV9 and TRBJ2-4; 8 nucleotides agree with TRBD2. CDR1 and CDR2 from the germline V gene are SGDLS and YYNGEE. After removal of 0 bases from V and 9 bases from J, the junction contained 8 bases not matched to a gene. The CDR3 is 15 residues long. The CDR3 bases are TGTGCCAGCAGCGTAGACGGGAGGGCCTTTGGCATTCAGTACTTC. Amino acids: CASSVDGRAFGIQYF.

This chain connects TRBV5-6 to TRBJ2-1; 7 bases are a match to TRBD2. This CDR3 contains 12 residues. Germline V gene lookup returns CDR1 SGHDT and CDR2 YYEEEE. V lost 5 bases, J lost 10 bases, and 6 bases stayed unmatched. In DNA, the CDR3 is TGTGCCAGCAGTTTCGGGACTACAGAGCAGTTCTTC. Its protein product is CASSFGTTEQFF.

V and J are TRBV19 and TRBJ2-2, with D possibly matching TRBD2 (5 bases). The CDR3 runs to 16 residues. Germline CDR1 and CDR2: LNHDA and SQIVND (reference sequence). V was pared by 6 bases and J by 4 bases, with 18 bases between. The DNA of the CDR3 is TGTGCCAGTAGAACCCGTTCAGCTGGAGGCACCGGGGAGCTGTTTTTT. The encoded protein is CASRTRSAGGTGELFF.

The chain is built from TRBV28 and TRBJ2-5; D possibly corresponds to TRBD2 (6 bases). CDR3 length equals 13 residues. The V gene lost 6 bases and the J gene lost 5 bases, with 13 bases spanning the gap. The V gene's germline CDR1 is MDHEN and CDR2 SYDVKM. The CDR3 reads CASRDPGEETQYF. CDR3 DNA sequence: TGTGCCAGCAGGGACCCGGGGGAGGAGACCCAGTACTTC.

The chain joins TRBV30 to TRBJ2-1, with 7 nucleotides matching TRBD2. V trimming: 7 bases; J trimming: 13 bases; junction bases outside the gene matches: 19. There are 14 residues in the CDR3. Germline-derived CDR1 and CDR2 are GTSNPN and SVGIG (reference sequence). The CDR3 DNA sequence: TGTGCCTTAGCGACCTCCCCAGCCGCGGGGGACCAGTTCTTC. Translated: CALATSPAAGDQFF.

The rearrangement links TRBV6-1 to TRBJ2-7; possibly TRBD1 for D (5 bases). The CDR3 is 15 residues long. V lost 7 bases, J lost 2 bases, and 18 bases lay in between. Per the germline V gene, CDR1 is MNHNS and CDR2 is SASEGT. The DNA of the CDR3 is TGTGCCAGCACTCAGAAGGGGTCTCACCCCTACGAGCAGTACTTC. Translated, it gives CASTQKGSHPYEQYF.

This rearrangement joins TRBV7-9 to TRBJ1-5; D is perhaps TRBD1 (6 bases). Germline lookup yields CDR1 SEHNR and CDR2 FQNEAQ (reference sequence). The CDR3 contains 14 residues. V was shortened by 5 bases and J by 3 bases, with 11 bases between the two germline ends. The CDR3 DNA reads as TGTGCCAGCAGCCCTGGGACAATCAATCAGCCCCAGCATTTT. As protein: CASSPGTINQPQHF.